This TCR beta chain was captured by sequencing in a study of blood T cell repertoires in COVID-19. Across the whole study: Samples of COVID-19 (acute and convalescent) were obtained from the United States, Italy and Spain. Sample material is recorded as cDNA or gDNA derived from T cells, B-cell-depleted T cells, or PBMCs.

The CDR3 has 14 residues. From germline, CDR1 is ENHRY and CDR2 SYGVKD. Germline trimming cut 5 bases from V and 8 bases from J; bases unmatched to any gene: 8. As handled by the study authors: Nucleated cell number was recorded as an estimate derived from reference gene primer amplification. Sequenced by immunoSEQ multiplex PCR; TCRdb stores in-frame clones only, minus some. Clonal size and the V and J genes are those of that table, whereas D and trimming came from the DNA. The sample holds about 170,000 clones, roughly 79% seen once. The gene calls are TRBV10-3 and TRBJ1-2, with 10 bases lining up with TRBD1. The sample consisted of peripheral blood. This TCR came from a woman of 80 years or more with acute or convalescent COVID-19. CDR3 in DNA: TGTGCCATCAGTTCGACAGGGGGCCCCGGCGGCTACACCTTC. It yields the protein CAISSTGGPGGYTF.